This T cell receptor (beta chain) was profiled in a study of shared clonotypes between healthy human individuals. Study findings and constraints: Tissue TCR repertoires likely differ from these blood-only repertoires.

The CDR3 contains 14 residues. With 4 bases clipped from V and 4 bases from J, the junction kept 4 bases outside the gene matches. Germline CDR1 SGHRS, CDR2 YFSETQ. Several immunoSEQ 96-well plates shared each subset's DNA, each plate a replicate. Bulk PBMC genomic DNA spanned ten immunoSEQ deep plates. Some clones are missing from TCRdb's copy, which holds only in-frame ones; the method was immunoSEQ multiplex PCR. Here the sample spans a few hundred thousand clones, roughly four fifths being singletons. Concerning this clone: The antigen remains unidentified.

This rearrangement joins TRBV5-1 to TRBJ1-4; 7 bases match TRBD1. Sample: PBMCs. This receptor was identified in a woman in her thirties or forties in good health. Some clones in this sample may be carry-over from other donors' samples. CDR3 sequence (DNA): TGCGCCAGCAGCCAGGGGGTGGGTAATGAAAAACTGTTTTTT. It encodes CASSQGVGNEKLFF.